The 5 T cell receptor beta chains in this list originate from one sample, sequenced in a study of T-cell reconstitution after alpha-beta-depleted transplantation in children. General study results and limits: The main origin of T-cell counts and diversity one year after transplant was newly produced T cells.

Which antigens these TCRs recognize remains unknown. Molecular barcoding with unique molecular identifiers was used for the TCRbeta library. Each CDR3 protein is one row after TCRdb ran MiXCR on the PCR reads. The data hold about 300,000 distinct CDR3 sequences, with 7.5% to 9% observed a single time. Sequencing used peripheral blood, obtained 360 days after TCRalphabeta/CD19-depleted stem cell transplant. The source is a female patient younger than 10 who had a stem cell transplant for Fanconi anemia, so the T cells may come from the graft donor.

This chain uses TRBV5-6 with TRBJ2-1; the D call may be TRBD1 or TRBD2 (5 bases each). Per the germline V gene, CDR1 is SGHDT and CDR2 is YYEEEE. This CDR3 contains 17 residues. V gave up 7 bases and J gave up 2 bases, with 22 bases separating them. The CDR3, as DNA: TGTGCCAGCGATATGCAGGGCGGGTGGGATACCTACAATGAGCAGTTCTTC. This encodes CASDMQGGWDTYNEQFF.

This clonotype was found a few times. The rearrangement links TRBV20-1 to TRBJ2-3; no firm D call. The germline CDR1 and CDR2 sequences are DFQATT and SNEGSKA (reference sequence). CDR3 length: 14 amino acids. The V gene lost 5 bases and the J gene lost 0 bases, with 12 bases spanning the gap. The CDR3 coding sequence is TGCAGTGCTCCTCGGCCCACTAGCACAGATACGCAGTATTTT. Its protein product is CSAPRPTSTDTQYF.

This clonotype was detected ten times or more. This chain uses TRBV5-1 with TRBJ1-3; no clear D gene. The CDR3 has 14 residues. CDR1 and CDR2 from the germline V gene are SGHRS and YFSETQ. Trimming shortened V by 1 base and J by 0 bases, and 5 bases separated the two germline ends. This CDR3 is CASSLTTSGNTIYF. The CDR3 nucleotides read TGCGCCAGCAGCTTGACCACCTCTGGAAACACCATATATTTT.

The chain carries TRBV15 and TRBJ2-1; 7 bases agree with TRBD2. Germline-derived CDR1 and CDR2 are LNHNV and YYDKDF (reference sequence). V gave up 6 bases and J gave up 7 bases; unmatched junction bases: 15. CDR3 length: 16 residues. The CDR3 reads CATSREAGSEMNEQFF. CDR3 sequence (DNA): TGTGCCACCAGTAGGGAAGCGGGATCTGAAATGAATGAGCAGTTCTTC.

This clonotype was picked up many times. The chain recombines TRBV2 with TRBJ2-7, with TRBD1 matching 7 bases. This CDR3 contains 13 residues. Germline loops: CDR1 SNHLY, CDR2 FYNNEI. With V trimmed by 7 bases and J by 2 bases, 5 bases remained unmatched. CDR3 sequence reads: CASTGTATYEQYF. The DNA of the CDR3 is TGTGCCAGCACTGGGACAGCTACCTACGAGCAGTACTTC.